This T cell receptor (beta chain) was recovered during a study of blood T cell repertoires in COVID-19. The CDR3 spans 14 residues. V lost 1 base and J lost 13; bases outside the gene matches: 10. Germline-derived CDR1 and CDR2 are KGHSH and LQKENI. Source study methods: Amplification of reference gene primers was used by the study to estimate nucleated cell counts. The data were produced by immunoSEQ multiplex PCR, yet TCRdb's version contains in-frame clones alone and is incomplete. For V, J and clone size, that table is used; D and trimming come from the DNA. The sample lists about 60,000 clones; approximately 84% were seen once.

Sequences were obtained from peripheral blood. The clonotype comes from a man between 60 and 70 years old with acute or convalescent COVID-19. V usage is TRBV18 and J usage is TRBJ2-4; 7 bases align to TRBD1. CDR3 DNA sequence: TGTGCCAGCTCACCACAGAATAACCGGGACAGACAGTACTTC. Translated, it gives CASSPQNNRDRQYF.